This T cell receptor (beta chain) was captured by sequencing in a study of blood T cell repertoires in COVID-19. Per germline, CDR1 SNHLY and CDR2 FYNNEI. V was trimmed by 0 bases and J by 4 bases, leaving 4 bases between them. The CDR3 is 13 residues long. TCRdb's table, derived via immunoSEQ multiplex PCR, lists solely in-frame clones and lacks some. The sample contains about 320,000 clones, approximately 88% of which appear only once. The sequencing sample was made of peripheral blood. The rearrangement joins TRBV2 to TRBJ1-5; D call uncertain. The sequence was obtained from a woman in her 30s with COVID-19, enrolled during active disease. In DNA form, the CDR3 reads TGTGCCAGCAGTGAAGCCGGTAATCAGCCCCAGCATTTT. It yields the protein CASSEAGNQPQHF.